This TCR beta chain was sequenced in a study of T cell responses to AZD1222 COVID-19 vaccine. Whole-study findings and limits: Repertoire samples came only from after the peak T cell response. Dominant at 160-218 and 743-854, vaccine-associated CD4 TCRs also spanned spike.

Comment on this clone: What it binds is unknown.

Germline V gene lookup returns CDR1 SGDLS and CDR2 YYNGEE. Deletions cut 3 bases from V and 1 base from J, with 4 bases between. The CDR3 consists of 12 residues. Data came from immunoSEQ multiplex PCR; TCRdb stores just in-frame clones and leaves some out. The data show about 190,000 clones, roughly 91% seen once. Material: peripheral blood, obtained on day 0 of AZD1222 vaccination. This receptor was taken from an adult in good health. The chain employs TRBV9 and TRBJ2-5; D gene ambiguous. CDR3 amino acids: CASSGSQETQYF. The CDR3 DNA sequence: TGTGCCAGCAGCGGTTCCCAAGAGACCCAGTACTTC. The variable domain in full, with the rest retrieved from reference TRBV9 and TRBJ2-5, is DSGVTQTPKHLITATGQRVTLRCSPRSGDLSVYWYQQSLDQGLQFLIQYYNGEERAKGNILERFSAQQFPDLHSELNLSSLELGDSALYFCASSGSQETQYFGPGTRLLVL.